The sequence of this T cell receptor (beta chain) was determined in a study of shared clonotypes between healthy human individuals. Turning to the study itself: Used for every donor were three CD4 naive, three CD4 memory, two CD8 naive and one CD8 memory plate.

Assay runs were performed at deep level. In the study's own analysis: Junction-only sequences without quality scores were provided by ImmunoSEQ, so filtering was different. Produced via immunoSEQ multiplex PCR; TCRdb's table is partial and in-frame only. V, J and clone size reflect that table, while D and trimming were determined from the DNA. The sample has under 1,100,000 clones; roughly 80% are singletons. The V gene's germline CDR1 is MNHNY and CDR2 SVGAGI (reference sequence). CDR3 length equals 13 residues. Trimming removed 6 bases from V and 7 bases from J; junction bases left unmatched: 7. Partitioning of CD4+ cells yielded a CD45RA+ naive subset and a CD45RA-negative memory subset.

This receptor was obtained from a man in his late teens or twenties in good health. The specimen sequenced was memory CD4+ T cells sorted from blood. Subset specified: CD45RA-negative fraction. The chain couples TRBV6-6 to TRBJ2-5, with 8 positions matching TRBD1. The CDR3 DNA is TGTGCCAGCAGCCCGGACAGGGATGGGACCCAGTACTTC. Translating gives CASSPDRDGTQYF.